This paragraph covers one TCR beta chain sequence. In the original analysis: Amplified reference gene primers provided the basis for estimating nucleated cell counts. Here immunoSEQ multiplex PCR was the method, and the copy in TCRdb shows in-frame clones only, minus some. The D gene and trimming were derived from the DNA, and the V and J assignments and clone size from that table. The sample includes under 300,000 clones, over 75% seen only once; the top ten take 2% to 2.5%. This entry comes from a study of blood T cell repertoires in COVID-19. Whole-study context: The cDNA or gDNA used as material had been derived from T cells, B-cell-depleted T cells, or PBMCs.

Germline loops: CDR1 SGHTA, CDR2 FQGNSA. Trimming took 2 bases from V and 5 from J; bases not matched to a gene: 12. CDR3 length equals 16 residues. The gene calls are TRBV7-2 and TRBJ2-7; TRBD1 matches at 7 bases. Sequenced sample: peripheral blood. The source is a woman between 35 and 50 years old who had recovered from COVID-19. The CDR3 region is CASSLSVGTEGDEQYF. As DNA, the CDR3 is TGTGCCAGCAGCTTATCCGTCGGGACAGAAGGGGACGAGCAGTACTTC.